These 12 T cell receptor beta chains share one sample of origin, sequenced in a study of T-cell memory formation after mild COVID-19. TCRdb re-analysed the 5' RACE reads in MiXCR, keeping a single row per CDR3 protein. The sample has tens of thousands of distinct CDR3 sequences; 9.5% to 15% are singletons. Specimen: PBMCs or a T cell subset sorted from them (not recorded which). Source of these receptors: a young man who had mild COVID-19 (a few samples of this study predate the infection). Cell type and time point are not known.

This clonotype was counted between two and nine times. The chain uses TRBV7-2 and TRBJ1-1, with 11 bases that match TRBD1. CDR1 and CDR2 from the germline V gene are SGHTA and FQGNSA. The J segment lost 2 bases and the V segment lost 5 bases, leaving 4 bases of the junction unmatched. This CDR3 has 15 amino acids. The CDR3 DNA follows: TGTGCCAGCAGCCCCTGGACAGGGGGCAACACTGAAGCTTTCTTT. It encodes CASSPWTGGNTEAFF.

The CDR3 DNA sequence: TGTGCCAGCTCACCACACAGGACAGGGGAACATTTCGCCTACGAGCAGTACTTC. It encodes CASSPHRTGEHFAYEQYF. The rearrangement links TRBV18 to TRBJ2-7; 9 bases map to TRBD1. The CDR3 extends over 18 amino acids. Trimming took 1 base from V and 2 from J; bases not matched to a gene: 12. The germline CDR1 and CDR2 sequences are KGHSH and LQKENI.

The CDR3 DNA reads as TGTGCCAGCAGTTACTGGGGTGGAAACACCATATATTTT. Its translation is CASSYWGGNTIYF. J is TRBJ1-3 and V is TRBV6-5; D remains unclear. Germline V gene lookup returns CDR1 MNHEY and CDR2 SVGAGI. CDR3 length equals 13 residues. V gave up 1 base and J gave up 3 bases, with 4 bases separating them.

This rearrangement joins TRBV3-1 to TRBJ2-7; tentative D call: TRBD1 (5 bases). Trimming stripped 1 base from V and 5 bases from J, with 15 bases between. This CDR3 is built from 15 residues. CDR1 LGHDT and CDR2 YNNKEL come from the germline V gene (reference sequence). CDR3 sequence: CASSQVRRAKDEQYF. The CDR3 coding sequence is TGTGCCAGCAGCCAAGTCCGCAGGGCTAAGGACGAGCAGTACTTC.

This clonotype was seen at least ten times. The gene calls are TRBV5-1 and TRBJ2-5; 10 bases match TRBD2. Germline CDR1 reads SGHRS; CDR2 reads YFSETQ. With 1 base clipped from V and 5 bases from J, the junction kept 5 bases outside the gene matches. This CDR3 contains 15 residues. In DNA form, the CDR3 reads TGCGCCAGCAGCTTGCAGGGGACTAGCGTCGAGACCCAGTACTTC. Its protein is CASSLQGTSVETQYF.

The V gene is TRBV5-6, the J gene TRBJ1-1; D gene unclear. The V end lost 4 bases, the J end lost 4 bases, and 14 bases lay between the germline ends. The germline CDR1 and CDR2 sequences are SGHDT and YYEEEE. The CDR3 is 14 amino acids. CDR3 amino acids: CASSLPSWGTEAFF. DNA for the CDR3: TGTGCCAGCAGCCTACCATCCTGGGGCACTGAAGCTTTCTTT.

This clonotype appeared a few times. The chain links TRBV27 to TRBJ1-1; D not certain. Germline CDR1 is MNHEY and CDR2 is SMNVEV (reference sequence). This CDR3 is 14 amino acids long. V shed 5 bases and J shed 2 bases, with 12 bases lying between them. CDR3 amino acids: CASSPRRANTEAFF. CDR3 bases: TGTGCCAGCAGTCCGCGACGGGCAAACACTGAAGCTTTCTTT.

V is TRBV7-3 and J is TRBJ2-5, with a weak D call TRBD1 (5 bases). CDR3 length: 13 residues. Germline loops: CDR1 SGHTA, CDR2 FQGTGA. The V end was cut by 11 bases, the J end by 1 base, with 14 bases between. The CDR3 is CAHYWGLQETQYF. The CDR3 nucleotides read TGTGCCCACTATTGGGGCCTCCAAGAGACCCAGTACTTC. The full variable domain, rest sourced from reference TRBV7-3 and TRBJ2-5, is GAGVSQTPSNKVTEKGKYVELRCDPISGHTALYWYRQSLGQGPEFLIYFQGTGAADDSGLPNDRFFAVRPEGSVSTLKIQRTERGDSAVYLCAHYWGLQETQYFGPGTRLLVL.

This clonotype was counted between two and nine times. CDR3 amino acids: CASSVRGPGTEAFF. As DNA, the CDR3 is TGTGCCAGCAGTGTCCGAGGGCCGGGGACTGAAGCTTTCTTT. This chain joins TRBV6-5 and TRBJ1-1; D unresolved. The germline V gene encodes CDR1 MNHEY and CDR2 SVGAGI. The ends were cut back, 5 bases at V and 5 bases at J, with 15 bases in the middle. CDR3 length equals 14 residues.

The rearrangement uses TRBV11-3 and TRBJ2-5; 8 bases align to TRBD1. Germline CDR1 is SGHNT and CDR2 is YENEEA. Trimming removed 5 bases from V and 2 bases from J; junction bases left unmatched: 4. CDR3 length: 14 amino acids. CDR3 residues: CASSPDRAQETQYF. The CDR3 DNA reads as TGTGCCAGCAGCCCGGACAGGGCGCAAGAGACCCAGTACTTC.

V usage is TRBV7-9 and J usage is TRBJ2-5; no clear D. Germline V gene sequence: CDR1 SEHNR, CDR2 FQNEAQ (reference sequence). The CDR3 runs to 14 residues. Deletions cut 5 bases from V and 2 bases from J, with 12 bases between. The chain's CDR3 is CASSGPVVQETQYF. CDR3 coding DNA: TGTGCCAGCAGCGGCCCGGTAGTTCAAGAGACCCAGTACTTC.

The chain combines TRBV20-1 with TRBJ2-2; D is unclear. V was trimmed by 3 bases and J by 6 bases, leaving 11 bases between them. The CDR3 length is 13 residues. Germline CDR1 DFQATT, CDR2 SNEGSKA (reference sequence). The CDR3 bases are TGCAGTGCTAGGTACCCCCCCGCCGGGGAGCTGTTTTTT. Amino acid sequence: CSARYPPAGELFF.